A selection of T cell receptor beta chains follows, all from one sample in a study of blood T cell repertoires in COVID-19. The data were produced by immunoSEQ multiplex PCR, yet TCRdb's version contains in-frame clones alone and is incomplete. The sample includes 450,000 to 600,000 clones, around 90% of them seen just once. Sequenced sample: PBMCs or T cells enriched from blood (not recorded which). These receptor sequences come from a woman between 18 and 29 years old who had recovered from COVID-19. CDR3s include the opening cysteine and the closing phenylalanine or tryptophan. The D gene is left open where the match is weak. Clone size, where shown, is once, few, many, or a class for clones that have expanded.

D: -
V: TRBV28
size: -
J: TRBJ1-5
CDR3: CASSQSNQPQHF
DNA: TGTGCCAGCAGTCAAAGCAATCAGCCCCAGCATTTT

D: -
V: TRBV5-5
size: -
J: TRBJ1-2
CDR3: CASSPDLIANYGYTF
DNA: TGTGCCAGCAGCCCTGATCTAATAGCTAACTATGGCTACACCTTC

D: TRBD1
V: TRBV7-2
size: -
J: TRBJ1-3
CDR3: CASTYTGAVSGNTIYF
DNA: TGTGCCAGCACCTATACAGGGGCCGTTTCTGGAAACACCATATATTTT

D: -
V: TRBV27
size: once
J: TRBJ1-6
CDR3: CARSDSNSPLHF
DNA: TGTGCCAGAAGCGACAGTAATTCACCCCTCCACTTT

D: TRBD1
V: TRBV30
size: few
J: TRBJ1-2
CDR3: CAWSVMGQPTNYGYTF
DNA: TGTGCCTGGAGTGTAATGGGACAGCCAACTAACTATGGCTACACCTTC

D: -
V: TRBV7-8
size: -
J: TRBJ1-2
CDR3: CASSLDGAYGYTF
DNA: TGTGCCAGCAGCTTAGACGGTGCCTATGGCTACACCTTC

D: -
V: TRBV19
size: -
J: TRBJ1-2
CDR3: CASKTREGGKGGYTF
DNA: TGTGCCAGCAAGACGAGGGAGGGGGGAAAGGGTGGCTACACCTTC

D: -
V: TRBV6-5
size: -
J: TRBJ1-2
CDR3: CASIMGGYGYTF
DNA: TGTGCCAGCATCATGGGAGGGTATGGCTACACCTTC

D: TRBD1
V: TRBV9
size: -
J: TRBJ2-7
CDR3: CASSPRQGSSYEQYF
DNA: TGTGCCAGCAGCCCCCGACAGGGGAGCTCCTACGAGCAGTACTTC

D: TRBD2
V: TRBV30
size: -
J: TRBJ2-1
CDR3: CAWSGELAGGPDEQFF
DNA: TGTGCCTGGAGTGGGGAACTAGCGGGGGGGCCCGATGAGCAGTTCTTC

D: -
V: TRBV5-1
size: -
J: TRBJ2-3
CDR3: CASSLVGDPTDTQYF
DNA: TGCGCCAGCAGCTTAGTTGGAGACCCCACAGATACGCAGTATTTT

D: TRBD1
V: TRBV6-1
size: few
J: TRBJ2-3
CDR3: CASSEGQGPDTQYF
DNA: TGTGCCAGCAGTGAGGGACAGGGGCCAGATACGCAGTATTTT

D: -
V: TRBV20-1
size: -
J: TRBJ1-2
CDR3: CSATRYYGYTF
DNA: TGCAGTGCTACCAGATACTATGGCTACACCTTC

D: TRBD1
V: TRBV30
size: once
J: TRBJ2-7
CDR3: CAWRREAAGTGEQYF
DNA: TGTGCCTGGAGAAGGGAGGCCGCAGGGACAGGCGAGCAGTACTTC

D: TRBD2
V: TRBV7-9
size: -
J: TRBJ2-5
CDR3: CASSPDGLAGATSLKTQYF
DNA: TGTGCCAGCAGCCCCGACGGACTAGCGGGGGCGACGTCGCTAAAGACCCAGTACTTC

D: TRBD2
V: TRBV7-2
size: few
J: TRBJ2-7
CDR3: CASSPPRSKRETYEQYF
DNA: TGTGCCAGCAGCCCCCCGAGGAGTAAGCGGGAGACCTACGAGCAGTACTTC

D: -
V: TRBV7-9
size: -
J: TRBJ2-6
CDR3: CASSLRGGRSGANVLTF
DNA: TGTGCCAGCAGCTTAAGGGGGGGCCGCTCTGGGGCCAACGTCCTGACTTTC

D: TRBD1
V: TRBV29-1
size: -
J: TRBJ1-2
CDR3: CSVGDSLFWGYTF
DNA: TGCAGCGTTGGGGACAGCCTTTTTTGGGGCTACACCTTC

D: TRBD1
V: TRBV7-3
size: once
J: TRBJ1-6
CDR3: CASSSGQGNSPLHF
DNA: TGTGCCAGCAGCTCGGGACAGGGGAATTCACCCCTCCACTTT

D: -
V: TRBV19
size: -
J: TRBJ2-3
CDR3: CASSTAGGGAGTDTQYF
DNA: TGTGCCAGTAGTACAGCGGGCGGTGGGGCCGGCACAGATACGCAGTATTTT

D: -
V: TRBV11-2
size: -
J: TRBJ2-1
CDR3: CASSFLGGVGYNEQFF
DNA: TGTGCCAGCAGTTTCTTAGGGGGGGTTGGATACAATGAGCAGTTCTTC

D: TRBD1
V: TRBV7-9
size: few
J: TRBJ1-1
CDR3: CASSSGTGGAGTEAFF
DNA: TGTGCCAGCAGTTCCGGGACAGGGGGCGCGGGGACTGAAGCTTTCTTT

D: -
V: TRBV25-1
size: -
J: TRBJ1-1
CDR3: CASGRGDTEAFF
DNA: TGTGCCAGCGGGCGGGGTGACACTGAAGCTTTCTTT

D: TRBD2
V: TRBV7-7
size: -
J: TRBJ2-1
CDR3: CASSSSASGGDEQFF
DNA: TGTGCTAGCAGCTCTAGCGCTAGCGGGGGGGATGAGCAGTTCTTC

D: -
V: TRBV4-1
size: -
J: TRBJ1-4
CDR3: CASSLTFNEKLFF
DNA: TGCGCCAGCAGCCTAACATTCAATGAAAAACTGTTTTTT

D: -
V: TRBV7-2
size: -
J: TRBJ1-2
CDR3: CASSLITGPNYGYTF
DNA: TGTGCCAGCAGCTTAATTACAGGTCCTAACTATGGCTACACCTTC

D: -
V: TRBV27
size: -
J: TRBJ2-2
CDR3: CATISWSTGELFF
DNA: TGTGCCACCATTTCATGGAGCACCGGGGAGCTGTTTTTT

D: TRBD2
V: TRBV19
size: -
J: TRBJ2-5
CDR3: CASSLEIGLGFGETQYF
DNA: TGTGCCAGTAGCCTTGAAATAGGACTAGGGTTTGGGGAGACCCAGTACTTC

D: TRBD2
V: TRBV7-9
size: -
J: TRBJ2-7
CDR3: CASSLRGGYYEQYF
DNA: TGTGCCAGCAGCCTGCGGGGGGGATACTACGAGCAGTACTTC

D: TRBD1
V: TRBV7-9
size: -
J: TRBJ2-6
CDR3: CASNLDRGLVGANVLTF
DNA: TGTGCCAGCAACCTGGACAGGGGGCTAGTCGGGGCCAACGTCCTGACTTTC

D: TRBD1
V: TRBV19
size: -
J: TRBJ2-3
CDR3: CASSPGVTGGKDTQYF
DNA: TGTGCCAGTAGCCCCGGGGTAACAGGGGGCAAAGATACGCAGTATTTT

D: -
V: TRBV5-1
size: once
J: TRBJ1-4
CDR3: CASSFGGTNEKLFF
DNA: TGCGCCAGCAGCTTCGGAGGGACTAATGAAAAACTGTTTTTT

D: TRBD1
V: TRBV18
size: -
J: TRBJ1-3
CDR3: CASSRRGQDPSGNTIYF
DNA: TGTGCCAGCTCACGGAGGGGACAGGACCCCTCTGGAAACACCATATATTTT

D: -
V: TRBV2
size: -
J: TRBJ1-2
CDR3: CASNPGLSSTGYTF
DNA: TGTGCCAGCAACCCAGGACTGTCATCCACGGGCTACACCTTC